This entry describes one T cell receptor beta chain. This entry comes from a study of shared clonotypes between healthy human individuals. TCRdb's copy holds only in-frame clones and misses some; the assay was immunoSEQ multiplex PCR. The profile covers about 1.1 million clones, with approximately 80% appearing a single time and about 0.52% taken by the ten largest. Germline CDR1 MGHDK, CDR2 SYGVNS. Trimming removed 6 bases at V and 3 bases at J, with 6 bases between. The CDR3 totals 12 residues. The specimen sequenced was memory CD4+ T cells from PBMCs. The subset: CD45RA-negative fraction. This chain joins TRBV25-1 and TRBJ2-4; D remains unclear. This clonotype originated in a young man in good health. Some clones in this sample may be carry-over from other donors' samples. The CDR3: CASRKDKNIQYF. The CDR3 nucleotides read TGTGCCAGCAGGAAGGACAAAAACATTCAGTACTTC.